The present entry profiles one T cell receptor beta chain with its context. What it binds is not known. A CD45RA+ naive subset and a CD45RA-negative memory subset were split from CD4+ cells. The V and J ends lost 4 bases and 4 bases, in that order; junction bases with no gene match: 6. The germline V gene encodes CDR1 SGHKS and CDR2 YYEKEE (reference sequence). This CDR3 has 14 residues. This sample is part of a study of shared clonotypes between healthy human individuals. Study outcomes and limitations: Clonotypes shared by all four sorted-subset donors had higher generation probabilities than non-shared clonotypes.

Per the original data handling: ImmunoSEQ yielded junction-only sequences lacking quality scores, so filtering differed. The protocol was immunoSEQ multiplex PCR, while the TCRdb copy is restricted to in-frame clones and leaves out a portion. V and J calls and clone size are given by that table; D and trimming were obtained from the DNA. This sample has over a million clones, with 70% to 80% found just once. This chain connects TRBV5-5 to TRBJ2-7; 9 bases agree with TRBD1. The sequenced material came from memory CD4+ T cells sorted from blood. Subset in this sample: CD45RA-negative fraction. This sequence was found in a man in his late teens or twenties in good health. CDR3 region: CASSPRDRAYEQYF. The CDR3 DNA sequence: TGTGCCAGCAGCCCTCGGGACAGGGCGTACGAGCAGTACTTC.